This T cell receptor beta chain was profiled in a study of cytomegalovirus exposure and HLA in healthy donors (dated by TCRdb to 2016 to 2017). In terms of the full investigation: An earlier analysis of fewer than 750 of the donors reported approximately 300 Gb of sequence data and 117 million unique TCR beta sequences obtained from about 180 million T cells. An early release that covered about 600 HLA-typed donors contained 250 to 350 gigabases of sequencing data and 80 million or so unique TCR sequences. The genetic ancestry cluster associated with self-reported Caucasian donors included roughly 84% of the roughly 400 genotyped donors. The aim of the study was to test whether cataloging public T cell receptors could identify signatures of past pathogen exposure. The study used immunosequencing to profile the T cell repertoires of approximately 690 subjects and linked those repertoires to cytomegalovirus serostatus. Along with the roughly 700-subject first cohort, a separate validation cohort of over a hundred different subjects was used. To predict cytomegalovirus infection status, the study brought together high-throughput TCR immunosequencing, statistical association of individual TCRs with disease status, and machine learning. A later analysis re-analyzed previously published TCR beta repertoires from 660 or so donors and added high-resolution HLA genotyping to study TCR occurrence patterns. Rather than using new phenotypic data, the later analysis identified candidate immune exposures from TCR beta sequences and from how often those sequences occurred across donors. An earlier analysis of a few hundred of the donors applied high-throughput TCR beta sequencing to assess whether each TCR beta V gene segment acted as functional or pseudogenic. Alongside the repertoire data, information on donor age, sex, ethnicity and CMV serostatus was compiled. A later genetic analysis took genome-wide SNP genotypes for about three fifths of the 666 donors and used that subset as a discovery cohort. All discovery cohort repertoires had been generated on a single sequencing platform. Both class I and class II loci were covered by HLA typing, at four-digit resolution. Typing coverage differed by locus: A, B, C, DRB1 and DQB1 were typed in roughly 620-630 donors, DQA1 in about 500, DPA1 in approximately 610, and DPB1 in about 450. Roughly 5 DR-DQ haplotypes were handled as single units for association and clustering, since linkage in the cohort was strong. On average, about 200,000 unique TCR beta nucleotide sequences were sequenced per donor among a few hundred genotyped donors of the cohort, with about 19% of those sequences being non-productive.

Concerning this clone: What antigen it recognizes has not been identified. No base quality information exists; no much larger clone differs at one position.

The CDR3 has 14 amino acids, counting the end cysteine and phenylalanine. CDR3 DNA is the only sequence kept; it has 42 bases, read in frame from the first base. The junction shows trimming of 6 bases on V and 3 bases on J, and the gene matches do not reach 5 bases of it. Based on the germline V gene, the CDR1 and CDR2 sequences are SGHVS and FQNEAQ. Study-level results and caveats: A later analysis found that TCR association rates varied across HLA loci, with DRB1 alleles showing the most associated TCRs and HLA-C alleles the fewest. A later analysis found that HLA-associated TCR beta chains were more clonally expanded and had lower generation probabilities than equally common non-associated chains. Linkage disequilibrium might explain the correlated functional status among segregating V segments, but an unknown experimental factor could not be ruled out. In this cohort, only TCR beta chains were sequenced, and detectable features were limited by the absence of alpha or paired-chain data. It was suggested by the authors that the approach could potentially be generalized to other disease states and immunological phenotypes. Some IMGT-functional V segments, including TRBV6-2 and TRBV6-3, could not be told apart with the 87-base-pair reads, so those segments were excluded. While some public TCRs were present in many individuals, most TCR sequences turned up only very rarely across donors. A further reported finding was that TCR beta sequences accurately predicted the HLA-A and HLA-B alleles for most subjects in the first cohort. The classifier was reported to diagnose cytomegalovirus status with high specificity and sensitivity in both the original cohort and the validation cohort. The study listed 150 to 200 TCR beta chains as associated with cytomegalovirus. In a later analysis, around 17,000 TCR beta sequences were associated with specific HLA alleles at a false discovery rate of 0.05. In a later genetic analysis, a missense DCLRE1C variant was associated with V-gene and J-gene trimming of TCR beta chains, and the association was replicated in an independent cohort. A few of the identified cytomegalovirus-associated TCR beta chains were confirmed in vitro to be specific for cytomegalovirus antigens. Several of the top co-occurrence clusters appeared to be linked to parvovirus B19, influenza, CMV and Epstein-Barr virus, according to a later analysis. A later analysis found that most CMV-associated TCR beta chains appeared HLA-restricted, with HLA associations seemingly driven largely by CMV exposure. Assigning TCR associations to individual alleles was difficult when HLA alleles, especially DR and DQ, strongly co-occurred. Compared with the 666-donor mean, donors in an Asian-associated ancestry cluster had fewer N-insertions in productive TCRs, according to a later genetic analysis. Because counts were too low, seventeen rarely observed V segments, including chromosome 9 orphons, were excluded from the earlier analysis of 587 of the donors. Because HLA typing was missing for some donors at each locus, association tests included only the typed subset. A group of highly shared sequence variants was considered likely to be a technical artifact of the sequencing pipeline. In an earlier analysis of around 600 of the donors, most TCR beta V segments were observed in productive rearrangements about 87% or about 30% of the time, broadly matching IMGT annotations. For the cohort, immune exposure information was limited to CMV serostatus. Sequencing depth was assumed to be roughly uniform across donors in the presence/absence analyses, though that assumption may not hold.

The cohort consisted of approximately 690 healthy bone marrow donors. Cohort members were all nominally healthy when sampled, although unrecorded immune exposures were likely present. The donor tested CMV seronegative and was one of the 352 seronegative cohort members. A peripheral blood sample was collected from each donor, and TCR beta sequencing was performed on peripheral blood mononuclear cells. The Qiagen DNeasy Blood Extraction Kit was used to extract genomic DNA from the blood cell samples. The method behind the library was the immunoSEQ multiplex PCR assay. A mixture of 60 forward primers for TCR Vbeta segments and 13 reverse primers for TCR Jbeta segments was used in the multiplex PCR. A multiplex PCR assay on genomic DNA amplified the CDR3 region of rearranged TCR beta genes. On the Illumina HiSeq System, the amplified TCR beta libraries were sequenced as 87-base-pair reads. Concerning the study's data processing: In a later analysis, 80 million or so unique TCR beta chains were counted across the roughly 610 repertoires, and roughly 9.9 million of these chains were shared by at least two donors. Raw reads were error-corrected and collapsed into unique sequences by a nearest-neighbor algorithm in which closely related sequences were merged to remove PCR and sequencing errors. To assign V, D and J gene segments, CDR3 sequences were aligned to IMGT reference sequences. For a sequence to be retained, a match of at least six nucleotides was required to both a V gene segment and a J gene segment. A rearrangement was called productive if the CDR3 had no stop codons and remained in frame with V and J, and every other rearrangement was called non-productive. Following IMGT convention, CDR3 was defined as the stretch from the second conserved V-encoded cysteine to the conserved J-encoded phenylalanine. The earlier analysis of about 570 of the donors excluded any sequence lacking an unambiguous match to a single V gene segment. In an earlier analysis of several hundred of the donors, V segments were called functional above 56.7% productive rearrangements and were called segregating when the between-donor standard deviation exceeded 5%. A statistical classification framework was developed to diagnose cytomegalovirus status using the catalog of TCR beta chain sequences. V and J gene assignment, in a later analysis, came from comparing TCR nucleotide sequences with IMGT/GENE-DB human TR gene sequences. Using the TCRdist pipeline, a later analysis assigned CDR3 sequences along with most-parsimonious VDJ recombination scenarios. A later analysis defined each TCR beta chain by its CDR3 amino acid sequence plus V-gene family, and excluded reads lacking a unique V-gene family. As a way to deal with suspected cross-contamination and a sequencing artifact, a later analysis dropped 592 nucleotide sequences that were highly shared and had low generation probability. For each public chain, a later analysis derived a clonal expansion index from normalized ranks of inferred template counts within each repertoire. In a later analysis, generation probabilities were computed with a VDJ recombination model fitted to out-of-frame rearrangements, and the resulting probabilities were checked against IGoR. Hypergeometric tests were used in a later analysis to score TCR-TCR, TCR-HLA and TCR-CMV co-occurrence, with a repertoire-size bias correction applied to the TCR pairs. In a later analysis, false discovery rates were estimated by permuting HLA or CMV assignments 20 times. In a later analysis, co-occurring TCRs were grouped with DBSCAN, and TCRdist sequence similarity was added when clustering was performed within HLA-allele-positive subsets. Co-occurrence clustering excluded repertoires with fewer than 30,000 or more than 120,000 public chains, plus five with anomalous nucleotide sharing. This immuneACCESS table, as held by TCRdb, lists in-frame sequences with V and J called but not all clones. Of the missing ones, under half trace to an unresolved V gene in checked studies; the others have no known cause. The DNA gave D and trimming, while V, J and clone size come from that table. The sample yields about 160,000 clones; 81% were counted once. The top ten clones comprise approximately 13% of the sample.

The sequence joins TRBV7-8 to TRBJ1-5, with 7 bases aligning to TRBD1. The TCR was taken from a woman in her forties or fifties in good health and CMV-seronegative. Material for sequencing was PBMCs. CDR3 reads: CASSLTGVNQPQHF. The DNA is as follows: TGTGCCAGCAGTTTAACAGGGGTCAATCAGCCCCAGCATTTT.